This T cell receptor (beta chain) was observed in a study of T-cell reconstitution after alpha-beta-depleted transplantation in children. Unique molecular identifiers were built into the TCRbeta library. TCRdb reprocessed the PCR reads via MiXCR and lists one record per CDR3 protein. The data hold roughly 350,000 distinct CDR3 sequences, with 9% to 12% observed a single time. The CDR3 consists of 16 residues. V was pared by 5 bases and J by 0 bases, with 7 bases of the junction left unmatched. CDR1 and CDR2 from the germline V gene are MNHEY and SMNVEV (reference sequence). This TCR came from a human donor who donated a stem cell graft to a child with acute lymphoblastic leukemia. Sequencing used PBMCs from the stem cell graft donor, obtained from the stem cell graft. The chain employs TRBV27 and TRBJ2-1, with 7 bases aligning to TRBD2. The CDR3 protein is CASSKHGGSSYNEQFF. As DNA, the CDR3 is TGTGCCAGCAGTAAGCATGGCGGGAGCTCCTACAATGAGCAGTTCTTC.